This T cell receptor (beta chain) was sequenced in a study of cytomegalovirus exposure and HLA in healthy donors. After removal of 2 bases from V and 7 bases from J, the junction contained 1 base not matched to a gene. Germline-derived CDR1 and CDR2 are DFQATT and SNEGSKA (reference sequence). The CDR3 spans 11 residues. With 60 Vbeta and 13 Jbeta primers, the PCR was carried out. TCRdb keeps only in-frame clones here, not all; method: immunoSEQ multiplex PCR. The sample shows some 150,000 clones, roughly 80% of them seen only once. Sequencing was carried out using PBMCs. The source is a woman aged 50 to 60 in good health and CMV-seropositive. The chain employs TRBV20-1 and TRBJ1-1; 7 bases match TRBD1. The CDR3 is CSARNRGEAFF. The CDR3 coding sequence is TGCAGTGCTAGAAACAGGGGTGAAGCTTTCTTT.